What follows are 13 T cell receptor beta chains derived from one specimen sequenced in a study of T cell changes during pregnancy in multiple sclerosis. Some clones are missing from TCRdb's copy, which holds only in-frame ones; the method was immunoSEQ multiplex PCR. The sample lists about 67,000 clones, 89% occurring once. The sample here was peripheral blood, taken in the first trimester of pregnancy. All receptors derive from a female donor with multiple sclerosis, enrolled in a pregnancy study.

The CDR3 sequence: CASIPGLAGDPNTGELFF. The CDR3 DNA reads TGCGCCAGTATACCGGGACTAGCGGGGGACCCGAACACCGGGGAGCTGTTTTTT. This sequence joins TRBV10-1 and TRBJ2-2; 14 bases agree with TRBD2. Germline CDR1 and CDR2: WNHNN and SYGVQD (reference sequence). The CDR3 totals 18 residues. The trim removed 9 bases at V and 0 bases at J, leaving 9 bases unmatched.

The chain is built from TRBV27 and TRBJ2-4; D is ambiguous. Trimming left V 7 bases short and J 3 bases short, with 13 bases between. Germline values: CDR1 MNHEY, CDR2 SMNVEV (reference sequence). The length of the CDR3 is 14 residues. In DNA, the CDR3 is TGTGCCAGCACCGACAATCCCGACAAAAACATTCAGTACTTC. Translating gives CASTDNPDKNIQYF.

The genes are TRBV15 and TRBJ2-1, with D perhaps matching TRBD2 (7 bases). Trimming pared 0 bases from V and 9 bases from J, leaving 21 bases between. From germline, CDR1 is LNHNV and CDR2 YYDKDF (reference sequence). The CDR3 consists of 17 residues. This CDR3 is CATSRDTGGGPRSEQFF. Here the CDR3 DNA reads TGTGCCACCAGCAGAGATACCGGCGGGGGCCCGCGTAGTGAGCAGTTCTTC.

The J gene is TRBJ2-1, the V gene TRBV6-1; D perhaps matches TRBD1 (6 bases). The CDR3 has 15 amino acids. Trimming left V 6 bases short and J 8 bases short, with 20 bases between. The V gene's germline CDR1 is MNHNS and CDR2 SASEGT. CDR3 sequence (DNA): TGTGCCAGCAGGAGCCACCTACAGGGTGGCGATGAGCAGTTCTTC. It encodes CASRSHLQGGDEQFF.

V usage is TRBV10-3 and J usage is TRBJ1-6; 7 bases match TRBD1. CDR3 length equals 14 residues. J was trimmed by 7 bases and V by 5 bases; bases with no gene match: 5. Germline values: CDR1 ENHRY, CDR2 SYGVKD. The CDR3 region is CAISRDRGNSPLHF. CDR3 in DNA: TGTGCCATCAGTAGGGACAGAGGGAATTCACCCCTCCACTTT.

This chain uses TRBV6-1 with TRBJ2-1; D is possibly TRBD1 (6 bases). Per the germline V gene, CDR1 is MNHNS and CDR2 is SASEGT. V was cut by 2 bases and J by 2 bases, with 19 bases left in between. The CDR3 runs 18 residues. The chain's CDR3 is CASSENGAWGLPYNEQFF. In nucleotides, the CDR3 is TGTGCCAGCAGTGAAAACGGGGCGTGGGGGCTGCCCTACAATGAGCAGTTCTTC.

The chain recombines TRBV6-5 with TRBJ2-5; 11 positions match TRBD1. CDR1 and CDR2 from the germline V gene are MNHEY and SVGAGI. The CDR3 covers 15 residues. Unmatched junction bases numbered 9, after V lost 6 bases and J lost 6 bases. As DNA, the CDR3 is TGTGCCAGCAGAAGGACAGGGGGCGAGGGGAAGACCCAGTACTTC. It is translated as CASRRTGGEGKTQYF.

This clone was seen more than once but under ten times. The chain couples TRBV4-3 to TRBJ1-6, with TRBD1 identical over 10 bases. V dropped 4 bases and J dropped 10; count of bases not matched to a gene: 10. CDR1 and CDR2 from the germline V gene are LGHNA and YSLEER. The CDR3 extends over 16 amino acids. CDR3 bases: TGCGCCAGCAGCCGTTTTCCGGGACAGGGGACATCACCCCTCCACTTT. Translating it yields CASSRFPGQGTSPLHF.

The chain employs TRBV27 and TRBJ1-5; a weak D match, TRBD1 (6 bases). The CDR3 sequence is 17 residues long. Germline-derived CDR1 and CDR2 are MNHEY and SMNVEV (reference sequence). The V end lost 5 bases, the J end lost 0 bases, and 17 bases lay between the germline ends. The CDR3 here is CASSLRGGGSSNQPQHF. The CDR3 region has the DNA TGTGCCAGCAGTCTTCGAGGGGGGGGGTCTAGCAATCAGCCCCAGCATTTT.

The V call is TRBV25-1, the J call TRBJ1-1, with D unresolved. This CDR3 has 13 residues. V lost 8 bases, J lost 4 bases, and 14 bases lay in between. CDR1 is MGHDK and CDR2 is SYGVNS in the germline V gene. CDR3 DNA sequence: TGTGCCAGCCGCGACCGGGATTTCACTGAAGCTTTCTTT. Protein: CASRDRDFTEAFF.

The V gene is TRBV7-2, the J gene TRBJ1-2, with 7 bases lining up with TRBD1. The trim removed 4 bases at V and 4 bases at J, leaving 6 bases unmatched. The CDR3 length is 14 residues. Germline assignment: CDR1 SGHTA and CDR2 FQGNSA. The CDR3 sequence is CASSSGGQTYGYTF. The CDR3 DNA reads TGTGCCAGCAGCTCAGGGGGACAGACCTATGGCTACACCTTC. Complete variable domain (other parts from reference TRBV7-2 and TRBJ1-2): GAGVSQSPSNKVTEKGKDVELRCDPISGHTALYWYRQSLGQGLEFLIYFQGNSAPDKSGLPSDRFSAERTGGSVSTLTIQRTQQEDSAVYLCASSSGGQTYGYTFGSGTRLTVV.

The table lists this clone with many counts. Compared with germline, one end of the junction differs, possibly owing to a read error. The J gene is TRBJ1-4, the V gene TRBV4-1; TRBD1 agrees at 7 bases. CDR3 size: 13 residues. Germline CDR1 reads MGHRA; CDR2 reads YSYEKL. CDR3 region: CASRQGTAEKLFF. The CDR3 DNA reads TGCGCCAGCAGACAAGGGACAGCTGAAAAACTGTTTTTT.

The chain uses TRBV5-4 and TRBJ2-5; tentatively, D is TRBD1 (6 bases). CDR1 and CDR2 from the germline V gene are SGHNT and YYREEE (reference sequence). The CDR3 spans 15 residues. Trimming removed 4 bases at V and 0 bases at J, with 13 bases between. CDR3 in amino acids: CASSLDSGYQETQYF. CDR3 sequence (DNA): TGTGCCAGCAGCCTGGACAGCGGTTACCAAGAGACCCAGTACTTC.